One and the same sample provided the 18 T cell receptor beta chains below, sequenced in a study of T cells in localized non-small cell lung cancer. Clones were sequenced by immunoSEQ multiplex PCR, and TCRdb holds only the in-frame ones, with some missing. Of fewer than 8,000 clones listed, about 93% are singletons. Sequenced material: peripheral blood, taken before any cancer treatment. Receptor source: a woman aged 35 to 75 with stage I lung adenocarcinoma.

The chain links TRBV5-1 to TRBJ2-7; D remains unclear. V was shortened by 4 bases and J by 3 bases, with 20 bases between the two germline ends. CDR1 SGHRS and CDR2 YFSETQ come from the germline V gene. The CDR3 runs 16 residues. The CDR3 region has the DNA TGCGCCAGCAGCCCCGCTCCACCAGGAGAGAACTACGAGCAGTACTTC. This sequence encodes CASSPAPPGENYEQYF.

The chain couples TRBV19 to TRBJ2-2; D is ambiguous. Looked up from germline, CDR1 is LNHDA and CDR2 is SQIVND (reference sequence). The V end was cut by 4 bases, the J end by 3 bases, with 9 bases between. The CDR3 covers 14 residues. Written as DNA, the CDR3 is TGTGCCAGTAGTACCCGCCCCGACACCGGGGAGCTGTTTTTT. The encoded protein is CASSTRPDTGELFF.

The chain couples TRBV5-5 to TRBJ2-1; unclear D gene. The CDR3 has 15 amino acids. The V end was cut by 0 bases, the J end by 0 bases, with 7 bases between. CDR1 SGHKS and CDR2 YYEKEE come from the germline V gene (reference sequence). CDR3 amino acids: CASSLALSSYNEQFF. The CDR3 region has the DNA TGTGCCAGCAGCTTGGCTTTAAGCTCCTACAATGAGCAGTTCTTC.

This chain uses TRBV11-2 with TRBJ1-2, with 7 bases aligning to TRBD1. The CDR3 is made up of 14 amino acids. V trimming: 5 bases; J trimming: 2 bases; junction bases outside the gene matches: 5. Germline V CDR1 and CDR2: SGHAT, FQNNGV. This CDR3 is CASSPGQNNYGYTF. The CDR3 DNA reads TGTGCCAGCAGCCCGGGACAGAACAACTATGGCTACACCTTC.

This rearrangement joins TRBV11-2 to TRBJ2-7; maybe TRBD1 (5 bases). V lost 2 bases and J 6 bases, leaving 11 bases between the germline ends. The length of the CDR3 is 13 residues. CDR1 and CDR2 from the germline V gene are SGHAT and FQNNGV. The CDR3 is CASSLYQGGEQYF. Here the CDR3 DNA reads TGTGCCAGCAGCTTATACCAGGGTGGCGAGCAGTACTTC.

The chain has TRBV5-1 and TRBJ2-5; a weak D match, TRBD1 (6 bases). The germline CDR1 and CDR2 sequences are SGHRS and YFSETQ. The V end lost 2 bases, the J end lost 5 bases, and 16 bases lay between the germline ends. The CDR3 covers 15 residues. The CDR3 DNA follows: TGCGCCAGCAGCTTCTCCAGGGGAAAGGAGGAGACCCAGTACTTC. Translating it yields CASSFSRGKEETQYF.

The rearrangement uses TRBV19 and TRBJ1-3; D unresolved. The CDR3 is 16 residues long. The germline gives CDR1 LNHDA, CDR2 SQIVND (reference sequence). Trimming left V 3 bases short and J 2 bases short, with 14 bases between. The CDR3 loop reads CASSINGRFPGNTIYF. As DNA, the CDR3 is TGTGCCAGTAGTATTAATGGCCGGTTCCCTGGAAACACCATATATTTT.

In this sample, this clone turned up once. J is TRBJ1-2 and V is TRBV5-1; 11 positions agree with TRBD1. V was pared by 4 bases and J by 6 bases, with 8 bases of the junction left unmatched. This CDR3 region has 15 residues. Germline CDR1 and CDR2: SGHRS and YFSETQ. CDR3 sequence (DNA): TGCGCCAGCAGCAATGGACAGGGGGCGCAGGATGGCTACACCTTC. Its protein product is CASSNGQGAQDGYTF.

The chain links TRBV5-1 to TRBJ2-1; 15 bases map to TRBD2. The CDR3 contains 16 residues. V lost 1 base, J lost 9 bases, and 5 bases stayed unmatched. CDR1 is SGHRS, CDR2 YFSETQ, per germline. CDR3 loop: CASSLSGLAGGLEQFF. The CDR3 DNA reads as TGCGCCAGCAGCTTGTCAGGACTAGCGGGGGGGCTTGAGCAGTTCTTC.

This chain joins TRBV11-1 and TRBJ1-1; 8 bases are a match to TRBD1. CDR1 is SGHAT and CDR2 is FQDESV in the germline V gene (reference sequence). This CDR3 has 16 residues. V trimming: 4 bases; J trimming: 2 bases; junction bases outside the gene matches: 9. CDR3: CASSSWTGTGNTEAFF. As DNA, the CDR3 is TGTGCCAGCAGCTCATGGACAGGGACCGGTAACACTGAAGCTTTCTTT.

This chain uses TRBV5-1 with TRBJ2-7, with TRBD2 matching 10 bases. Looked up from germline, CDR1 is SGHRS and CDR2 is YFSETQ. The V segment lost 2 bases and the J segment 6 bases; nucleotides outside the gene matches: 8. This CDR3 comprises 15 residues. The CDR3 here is CASSLRLAGEGEQYF. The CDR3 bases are TGCGCCAGCAGCTTAAGGCTAGCGGGAGAGGGCGAGCAGTACTTC.

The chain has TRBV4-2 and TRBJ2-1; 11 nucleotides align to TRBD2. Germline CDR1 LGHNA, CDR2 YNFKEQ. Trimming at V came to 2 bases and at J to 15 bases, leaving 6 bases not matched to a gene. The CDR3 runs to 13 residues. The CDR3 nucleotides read TGTGCCAGCAGCCAAACCCTAGCGGGGGGTTTGTTCTTC. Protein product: CASSQTLAGGLFF.

The CDR3 sequence: CASIWDRENTEAFF. Here the CDR3 DNA reads TGTGCCAGCATCTGGGACAGGGAGAACACTGAAGCTTTCTTT. The chain has TRBV6-6 and TRBJ1-1, with 9 bases matching TRBD1. CDR1 MNHNY and CDR2 SVGAGI come from the germline V gene (reference sequence). This CDR3 spans 14 amino acids. Losses at the gene ends were 7 bases for V and 1 base for J; bases not matched to a gene: 4.

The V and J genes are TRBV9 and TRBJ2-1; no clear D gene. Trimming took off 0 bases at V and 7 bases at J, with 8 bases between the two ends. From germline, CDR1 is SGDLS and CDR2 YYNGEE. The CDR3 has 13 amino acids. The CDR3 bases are TGTGCCAGCAGCGTAGCGTTGGGTAATGAGCAGTTCTTC. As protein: CASSVALGNEQFF.

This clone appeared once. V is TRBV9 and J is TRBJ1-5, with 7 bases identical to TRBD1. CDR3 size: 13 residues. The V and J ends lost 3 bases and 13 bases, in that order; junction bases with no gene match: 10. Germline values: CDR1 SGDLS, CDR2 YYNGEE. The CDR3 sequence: CASSGSGTDQQHF. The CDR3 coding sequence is TGTGCCAGCAGCGGCTCCGGGACAGACCAACAGCATTTT. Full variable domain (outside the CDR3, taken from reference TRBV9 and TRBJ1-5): DSGVTQTPKHLITATGQRVTLRCSPRSGDLSVYWYQQSLDQGLQFLIQYYNGEERAKGNILERFSAQQFPDLHSELNLSSLELGDSALYFCASSGSGTDQQHFGDGTRLSIL.

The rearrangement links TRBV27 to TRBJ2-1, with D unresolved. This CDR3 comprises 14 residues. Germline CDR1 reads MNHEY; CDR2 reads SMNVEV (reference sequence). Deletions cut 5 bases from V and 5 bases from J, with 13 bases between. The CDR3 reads CASSRRNNNNEQFF. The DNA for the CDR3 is TGTGCCAGCAGTCGACGGAACAACAACAATGAGCAGTTCTTC.

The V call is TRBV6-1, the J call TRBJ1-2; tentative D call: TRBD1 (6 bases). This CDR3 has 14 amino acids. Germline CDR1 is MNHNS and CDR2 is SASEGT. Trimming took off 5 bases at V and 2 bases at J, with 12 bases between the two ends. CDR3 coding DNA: TGTGCCAGCAGTCCGGGACACCAGAACTATGGCTACACCTTC. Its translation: CASSPGHQNYGYTF.

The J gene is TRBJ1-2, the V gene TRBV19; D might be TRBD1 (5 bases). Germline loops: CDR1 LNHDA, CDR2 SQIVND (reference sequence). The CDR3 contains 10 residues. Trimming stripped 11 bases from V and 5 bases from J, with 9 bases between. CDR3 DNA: TGTGCCGTAGGGGATTATGGCTACACCTTC. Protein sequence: CAVGDYGYTF.